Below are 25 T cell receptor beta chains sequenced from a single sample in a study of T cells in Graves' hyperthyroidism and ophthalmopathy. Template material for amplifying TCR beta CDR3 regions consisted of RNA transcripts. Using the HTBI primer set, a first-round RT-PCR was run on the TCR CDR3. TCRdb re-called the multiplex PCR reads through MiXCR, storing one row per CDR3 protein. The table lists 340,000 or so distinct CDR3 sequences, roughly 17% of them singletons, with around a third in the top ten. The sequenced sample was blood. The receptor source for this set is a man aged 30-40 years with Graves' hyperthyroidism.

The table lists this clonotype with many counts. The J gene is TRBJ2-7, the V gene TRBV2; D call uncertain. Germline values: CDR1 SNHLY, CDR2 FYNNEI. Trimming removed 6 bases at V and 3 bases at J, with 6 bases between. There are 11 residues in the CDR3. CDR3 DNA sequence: TGTGCCAGCAGCGCTAACTACGAGCAGTACTTC. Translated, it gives CASSANYEQYF.

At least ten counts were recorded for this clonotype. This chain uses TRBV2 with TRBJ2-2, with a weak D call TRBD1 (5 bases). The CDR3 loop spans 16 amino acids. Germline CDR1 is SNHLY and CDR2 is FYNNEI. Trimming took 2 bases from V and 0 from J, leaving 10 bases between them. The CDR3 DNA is TGTGCCAGCAGTGAACAGGGCGGCTCGAACACCGGGGAGCTGTTTTTT. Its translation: CASSEQGGSNTGELFF.

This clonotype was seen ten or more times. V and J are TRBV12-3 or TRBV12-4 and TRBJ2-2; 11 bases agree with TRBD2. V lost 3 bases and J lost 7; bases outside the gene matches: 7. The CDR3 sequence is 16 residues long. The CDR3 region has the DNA TGTGCCAGCAGTTTTGATCTAGCGGGAGGCGACGGGGAGCTGTTTTTT. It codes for CASSFDLAGGDGELFF.

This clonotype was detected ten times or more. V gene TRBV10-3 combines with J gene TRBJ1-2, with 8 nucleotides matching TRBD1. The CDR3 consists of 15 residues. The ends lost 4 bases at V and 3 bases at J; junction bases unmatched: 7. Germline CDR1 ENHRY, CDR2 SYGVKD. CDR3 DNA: TGTGCCATCAGTGCCTCAGGGGGCCGGGACTATGGCTACACCTTC. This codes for CAISASGGRDYGYTF.

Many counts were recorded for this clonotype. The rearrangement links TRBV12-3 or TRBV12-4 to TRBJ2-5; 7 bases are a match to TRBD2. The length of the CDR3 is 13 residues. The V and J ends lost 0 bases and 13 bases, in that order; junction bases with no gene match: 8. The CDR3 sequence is CASSLARRENGYF. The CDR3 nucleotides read TGTGCCAGCAGTTTAGCAAGGCGGGAGAATGGGTACTTC.

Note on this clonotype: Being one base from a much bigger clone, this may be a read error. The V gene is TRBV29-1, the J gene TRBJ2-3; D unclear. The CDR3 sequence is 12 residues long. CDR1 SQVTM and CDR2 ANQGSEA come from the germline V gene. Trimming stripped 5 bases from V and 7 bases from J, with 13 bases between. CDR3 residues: CSVSWDTNTQYF. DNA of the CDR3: TGCAGCGTTAGCTGGGATACCAATACGCAGTATTTT.

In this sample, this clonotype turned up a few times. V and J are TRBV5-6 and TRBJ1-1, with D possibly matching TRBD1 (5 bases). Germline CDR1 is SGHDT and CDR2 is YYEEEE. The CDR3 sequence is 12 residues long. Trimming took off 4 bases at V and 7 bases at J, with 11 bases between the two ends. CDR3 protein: CASSPGRSEAFF. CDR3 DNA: TGTGCCAGCAGCCCGGGACGGAGTGAAGCTTTCTTT.

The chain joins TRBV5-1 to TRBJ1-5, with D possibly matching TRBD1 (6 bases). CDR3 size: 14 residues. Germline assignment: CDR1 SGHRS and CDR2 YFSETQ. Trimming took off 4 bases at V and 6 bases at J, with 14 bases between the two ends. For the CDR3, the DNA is TGCGCCAGCAGCGGTCAACCAGGGGCTCAGCCCCAGCATTTT. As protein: CASSGQPGAQPQHF.

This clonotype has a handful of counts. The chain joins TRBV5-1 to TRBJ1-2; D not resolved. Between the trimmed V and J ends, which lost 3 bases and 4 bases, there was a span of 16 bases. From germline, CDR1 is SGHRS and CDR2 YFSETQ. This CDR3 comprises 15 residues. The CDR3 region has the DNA TGCGCCAGCAGCTCCCAGGTGACGGTTGCCTATGGCTACACCTTC. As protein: CASSSQVTVAYGYTF.

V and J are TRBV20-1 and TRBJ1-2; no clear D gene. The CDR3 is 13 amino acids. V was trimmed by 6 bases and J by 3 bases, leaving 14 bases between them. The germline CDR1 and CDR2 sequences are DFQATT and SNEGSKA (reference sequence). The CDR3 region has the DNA TGCAGTGCCAGCCCCGAAGGCCACTATGGCTACACCTTC. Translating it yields CSASPEGHYGYTF.

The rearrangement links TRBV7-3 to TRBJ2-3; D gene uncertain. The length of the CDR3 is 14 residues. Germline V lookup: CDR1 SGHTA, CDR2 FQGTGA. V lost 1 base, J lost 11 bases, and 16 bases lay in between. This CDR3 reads CASSLMSADGRQYF. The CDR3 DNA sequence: TGTGCCAGCAGCTTAATGTCCGCGGATGGAAGGCAGTATTTT.

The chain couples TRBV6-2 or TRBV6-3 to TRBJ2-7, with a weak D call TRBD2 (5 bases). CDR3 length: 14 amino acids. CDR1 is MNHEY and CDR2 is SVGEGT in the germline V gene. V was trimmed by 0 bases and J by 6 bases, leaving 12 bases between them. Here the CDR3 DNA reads TGTGCCAGCAGTTACTCGCGGGCGTCGGGCGAGCAGTACTTC. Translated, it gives CASSYSRASGEQYF.

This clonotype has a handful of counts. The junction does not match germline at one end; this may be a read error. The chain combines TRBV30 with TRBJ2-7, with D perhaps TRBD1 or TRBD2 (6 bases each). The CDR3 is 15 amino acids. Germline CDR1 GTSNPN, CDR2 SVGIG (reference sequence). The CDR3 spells CAWRLGGRDSHEQYF. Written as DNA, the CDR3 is TGTGCCTGGAGATTAGGGGGTAGGGACTCCCACGAGCAGTACTTC.

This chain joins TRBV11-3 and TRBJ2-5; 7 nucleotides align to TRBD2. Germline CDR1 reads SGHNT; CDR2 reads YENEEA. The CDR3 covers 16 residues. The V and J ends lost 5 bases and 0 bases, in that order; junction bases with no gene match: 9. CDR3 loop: CASSLGAGTYQETQYF. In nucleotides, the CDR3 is TGTGCCAGCAGCCTGGGAGCGGGAACGTACCAAGAGACCCAGTACTTC.

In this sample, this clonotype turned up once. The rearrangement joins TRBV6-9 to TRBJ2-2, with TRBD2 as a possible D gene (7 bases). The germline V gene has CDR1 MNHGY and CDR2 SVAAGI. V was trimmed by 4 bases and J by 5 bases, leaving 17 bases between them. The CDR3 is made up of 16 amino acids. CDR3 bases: TGTGCCAGCAGTTCCCGGGCTAGCGGACAGACCGGGGAGCTGTTTTTT. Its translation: CASSSRASGQTGELFF.

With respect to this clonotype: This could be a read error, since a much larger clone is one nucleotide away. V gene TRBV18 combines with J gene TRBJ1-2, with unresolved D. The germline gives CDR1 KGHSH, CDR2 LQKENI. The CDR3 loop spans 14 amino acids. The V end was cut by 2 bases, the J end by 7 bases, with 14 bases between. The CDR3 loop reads CASSPETAHCGYTF. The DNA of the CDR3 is TGTGCCAGCTCACCAGAAACAGCACACTGTGGCTACACCTTC.

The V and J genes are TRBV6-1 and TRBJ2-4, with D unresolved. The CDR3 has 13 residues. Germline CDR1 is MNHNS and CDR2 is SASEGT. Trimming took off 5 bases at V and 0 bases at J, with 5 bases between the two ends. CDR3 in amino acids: CASSNLAKNIQYF. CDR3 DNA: TGTGCCAGCAGTAACTTAGCCAAAAACATTCAGTACTTC.

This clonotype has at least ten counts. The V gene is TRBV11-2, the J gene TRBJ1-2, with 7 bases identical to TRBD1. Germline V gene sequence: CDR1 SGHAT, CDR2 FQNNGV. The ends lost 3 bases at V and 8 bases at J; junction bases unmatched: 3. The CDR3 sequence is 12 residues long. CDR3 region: CASSLTGRGYTF. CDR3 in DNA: TGTGCCAGCAGCTTGACAGGGAGGGGCTACACCTTC.

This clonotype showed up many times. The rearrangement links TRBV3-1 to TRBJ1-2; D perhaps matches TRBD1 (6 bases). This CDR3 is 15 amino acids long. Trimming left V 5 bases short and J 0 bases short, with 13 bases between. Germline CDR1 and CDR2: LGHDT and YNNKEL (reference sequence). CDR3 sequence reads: CASSVQDSANYGYTF. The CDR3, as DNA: TGTGCCAGCAGCGTCCAGGACAGCGCTAACTATGGCTACACCTTC.

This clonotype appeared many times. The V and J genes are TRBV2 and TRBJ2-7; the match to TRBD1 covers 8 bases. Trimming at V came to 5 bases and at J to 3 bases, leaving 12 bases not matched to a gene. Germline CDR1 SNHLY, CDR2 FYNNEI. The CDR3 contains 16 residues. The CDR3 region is CASSHDKTGEFYEQYF. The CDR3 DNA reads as TGTGCCAGCAGTCACGACAAGACAGGGGAGTTCTACGAGCAGTACTTC.

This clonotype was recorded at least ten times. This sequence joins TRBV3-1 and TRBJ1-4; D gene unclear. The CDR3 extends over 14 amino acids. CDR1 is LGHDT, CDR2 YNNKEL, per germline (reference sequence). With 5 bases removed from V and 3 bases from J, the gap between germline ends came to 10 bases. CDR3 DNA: TGTGCCAGCAGCGCCTTCGGGGCTAATGAAAAACTGTTTTTT. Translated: CASSAFGANEKLFF. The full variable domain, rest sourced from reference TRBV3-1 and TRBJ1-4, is DTAVSQTPKYLVTQMGNDKSIKCEQNLGHDTMYWYKQDSKKFLKIMFSYNNKELIINETVPNRFSPKSPDKAHLNLHINSLELGDSAVYFCASSAFGANEKLFFGSGTQLSVL.

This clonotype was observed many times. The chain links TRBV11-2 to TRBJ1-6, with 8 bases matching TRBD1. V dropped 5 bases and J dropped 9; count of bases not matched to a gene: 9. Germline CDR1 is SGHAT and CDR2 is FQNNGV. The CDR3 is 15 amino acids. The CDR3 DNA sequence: TGTGCCAGCAGCCGTGACAGGGGATCTTCTTCACCCCTCCACTTT. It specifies CASSRDRGSSSPLHF.

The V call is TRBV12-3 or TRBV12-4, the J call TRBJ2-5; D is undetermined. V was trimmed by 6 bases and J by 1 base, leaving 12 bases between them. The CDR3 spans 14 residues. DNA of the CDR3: TGTGCCAGCAGCCCGCCGGAGCGCCAAGAGACCCAGTACTTC. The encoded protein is CASSPPERQETQYF.

The CDR3 sequence is CASSKTPRAGDTQYF. CDR3 sequence (DNA): TGTGCCAGCAGCAAAACGCCCCGGGCGGGGGATACGCAGTATTTT. The chain recombines TRBV5-5 with TRBJ2-3; a possible D gene is TRBD2 (6 bases). V lost 4 bases, J lost 6 bases, and 18 bases lay in between. The CDR3 extends over 15 amino acids. Germline V gives CDR1 SGHKS, CDR2 YYEKEE (reference sequence).

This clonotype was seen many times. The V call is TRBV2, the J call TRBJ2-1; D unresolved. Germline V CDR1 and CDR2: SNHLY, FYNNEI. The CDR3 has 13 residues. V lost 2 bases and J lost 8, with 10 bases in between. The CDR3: CASSESQADEQFF. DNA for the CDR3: TGTGCCAGCAGTGAATCCCAAGCAGATGAGCAGTTCTTC.